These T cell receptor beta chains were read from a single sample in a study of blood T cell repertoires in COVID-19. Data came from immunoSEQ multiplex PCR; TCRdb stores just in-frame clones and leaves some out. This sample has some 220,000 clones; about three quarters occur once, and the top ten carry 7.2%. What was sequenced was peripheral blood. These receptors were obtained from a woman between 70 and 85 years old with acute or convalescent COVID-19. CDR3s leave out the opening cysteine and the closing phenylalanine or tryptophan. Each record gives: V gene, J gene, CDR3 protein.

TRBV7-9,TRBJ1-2,ASSSQGSGYT
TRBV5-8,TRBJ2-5,ASSWGGTSGFQETQY
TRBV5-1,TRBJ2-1,ASSLRVAGGQDNEQF
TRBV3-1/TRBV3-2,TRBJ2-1,ATKMGLAGADYNEQF
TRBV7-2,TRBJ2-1,ASSFRLAGEQF
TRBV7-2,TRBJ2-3,ASSSSGGPGDTQY
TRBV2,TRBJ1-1,ASTSSRGPEAF
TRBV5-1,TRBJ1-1,ASSSGRQGNTEAF
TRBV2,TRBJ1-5,ASTQGNNQPQH
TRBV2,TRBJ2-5,ASRRDSTQETQY
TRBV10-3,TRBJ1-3,AISEGPLSGNTIY
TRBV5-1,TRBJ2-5,ASSLADSGSWETQY
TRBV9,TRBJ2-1,ASSSMAGRGYNEQF
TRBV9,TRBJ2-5,ASSVGVSGGPSETQY
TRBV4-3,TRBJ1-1,ASSQDYRGNTEAF
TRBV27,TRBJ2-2,ASGSGTSILGELF
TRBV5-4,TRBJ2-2,ASSSGASGGELF
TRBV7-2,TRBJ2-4,ASSLGSSGGANIQY
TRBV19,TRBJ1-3,ASPVPLPDSYSGNTIY
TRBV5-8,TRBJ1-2,ASSLDRGHGYT
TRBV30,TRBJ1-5,AWSATPGTGGNQPQH
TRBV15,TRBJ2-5,ATSRDRGGAETQY
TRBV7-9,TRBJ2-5,ASSLYGGRRETQY
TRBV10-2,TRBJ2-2,ASSSQNTGELF
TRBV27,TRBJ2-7,ASSLGWGQSSYEQY
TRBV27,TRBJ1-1,ASGRVGGRTEAF
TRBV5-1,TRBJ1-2,ASSLEGAISYGYT
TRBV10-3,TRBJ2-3,AIRRGQGDSDTQY
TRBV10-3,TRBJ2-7,AISDRTGHEQY
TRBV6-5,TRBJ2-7,ASRIGTGAYEQY
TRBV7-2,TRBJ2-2,ASLAGGGTGELF
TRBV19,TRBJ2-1,ASSPHRSSSSYNEQF
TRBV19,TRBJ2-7,ASSTKGLAVVYEQY
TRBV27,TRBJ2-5,ASSRRWGLWETQY
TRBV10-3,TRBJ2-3,AISESGAGATDTQY
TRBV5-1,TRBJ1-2,ASSQPTGEGYT
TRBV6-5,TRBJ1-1,ARLDGQGKNTEAF
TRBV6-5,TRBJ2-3,ASRRTDGDTQY
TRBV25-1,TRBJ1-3,ASSEYGRGNGNTIY
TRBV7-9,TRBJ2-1,ASSLGKARGRDEQF
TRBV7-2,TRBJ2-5,ASSFGFQETQY
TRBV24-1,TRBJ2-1,ATSVSLAGDEQF
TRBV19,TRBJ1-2,AINQPDSYGYT
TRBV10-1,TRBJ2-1,ASTPGTNNEQF